Listed here are 30 T cell receptor beta chains from one sample, sequenced in a study of blood T cell repertoires in COVID-19. Clones were read by immunoSEQ multiplex PCR, and TCRdb kept only the in-frame ones, dropping some. The table lists 270,000 or so clones, 70% to 90% of them singletons, with approximately 6.6% in the top ten. The specimen was PBMCs or T cells enriched from blood (not recorded which). The receptors come from a woman aged 50 to 60 who had been exposed to COVID-19.

The table lists this clone with a count of one. This chain joins TRBV11-2 and TRBJ1-5; possibly TRBD1 for D (5 bases). CDR3 size: 15 residues. V was cut by 5 bases and J by 4 bases, with 15 bases left in between. The germline gives CDR1 SGHAT, CDR2 FQNNGV. In nucleotides, the CDR3 is TGTGCCAGCAGCACCCGCCCCGACAGTAATCAGCCCCAGCATTTT. It translates to CASSTRPDSNQPQHF.

The chain carries TRBV5-1 and TRBJ2-7; 8 bases align to TRBD1. Germline assignment: CDR1 SGHRS and CDR2 YFSETQ. The CDR3 sequence is 12 residues long. V shed 4 bases and J 7 bases; nucleotides not matched to a gene: 4. The CDR3 DNA is TGCGCCAGCAGCCAGGGGGCGGGTGAGCAGTACTTC. Translating it yields CASSQGAGEQYF.

V usage is TRBV7-8 and J usage is TRBJ2-5, with TRBD2 as a possible D gene (6 bases). CDR1 and CDR2 from the germline V gene are SGHVS and FQNEAQ. This CDR3 region has 16 residues. V shed 1 base and J shed 5 bases, with 17 bases lying between them. The CDR3 nucleotides read TGTGCCAGCAGCTTAGAAGGTGGATGGGGAGGCGAGACCCAGTACTTC. It codes for CASSLEGGWGGETQYF.

The chain joins TRBV25-1 to TRBJ2-3; 9 nucleotides match TRBD2. Per the germline V gene, CDR1 is MGHDK and CDR2 is SYGVNS. Trimming took 2 bases from V and 8 from J; bases not matched to a gene: 11. The CDR3 extends over 16 amino acids. The CDR3: CASSEGASGARGTQYF. CDR3 bases: TGTGCCAGCAGTGAAGGGGCTAGCGGGGCACGGGGTACGCAGTATTTT.

V gene TRBV19 combines with J gene TRBJ2-7; no clear D gene. Trimming left V 6 bases short and J 0 bases short, with 9 bases between. Germline loops: CDR1 LNHDA, CDR2 SQIVND (reference sequence). This CDR3 comprises 13 residues. The CDR3 nucleotides read TGTGCCAGTAGGGGCCTGAGCTCCTACGAGCAGTACTTC. Translated: CASRGLSSYEQYF.

This chain connects TRBV3-1 (or the pseudogene TRBV3-2) to TRBJ2-3; TRBD2 matches at 14 bases. The J segment lost 2 bases and the V segment lost 4 bases, leaving 2 bases of the junction unmatched. The germline V gene has CDR1 LGHDT and CDR2 YNNKEL (reference sequence). CDR3 size: 16 residues. Here the CDR3 DNA reads TGTGCCAGCAGCCGGACTAGCGGGGGGATCACAGATACGCAGTATTTT. Translating it yields CASSRTSGGITDTQYF.

CDR3 sequence: CASSELRNTIYF. The CDR3 region has the DNA TGTGCCAGCAGTGAACTGAGGAACACCATATATTTT. The V and J genes are TRBV6-1 and TRBJ1-3; the D is unclear. The CDR3 totals 12 residues. Germline CDR1 and CDR2: MNHNS and SASEGT. V lost 2 bases to trimming and J lost 7 bases, with 6 bases between them.

This clone was counted only a few times. Here the CDR3 reads CASSLEGVPGELFF. The CDR3 nucleotides read TGTGCCAGCAGCTTAGAAGGGGTCCCCGGGGAGCTGTTTTTT. The rearrangement joins TRBV7-9 to TRBJ2-2; the D gene is possibly TRBD1 (5 bases). Trimming removed 1 base at V and 6 bases at J, with 9 bases between. Germline V CDR1 and CDR2: SEHNR, FQNEAQ (reference sequence). The CDR3 runs 14 residues.

In this sample, this clone turned up a few times. The chain joins TRBV28 to TRBJ1-1; no clear D. Trimming left V 2 bases short and J 9 bases short, with 10 bases between. CDR3 length: 12 residues. CDR1 is MDHEN and CDR2 is SYDVKM in the germline V gene. The chain's CDR3 is CASSLNQEKAFF. The DNA for the CDR3 is TGTGCCAGCAGTTTAAATCAGGAAAAAGCTTTCTTT.

V usage is TRBV27 and J usage is TRBJ1-1; D perhaps matches TRBD1 (6 bases). V was shortened by 0 bases and J by 9 bases, with 14 bases between the two germline ends. CDR1 and CDR2 from the germline V gene are MNHEY and SMNVEV (reference sequence). The CDR3 is made up of 14 amino acids. DNA for the CDR3: TGTGCCAGCAGTTTATCGTACGGACAGTGGCAAGCTTTCTTT. Protein: CASSLSYGQWQAFF.

V usage is TRBV28 and J usage is TRBJ1-2; D perhaps matches TRBD1 (5 bases). The CDR3 consists of 13 residues. Germline V lookup: CDR1 MDHEN, CDR2 SYDVKM. Trimming took 6 bases from V and 8 from J, leaving 16 bases between them. CDR3 amino acids: CASRSGYDDGYTF. CDR3 coding DNA: TGTGCCAGCAGATCAGGGTATGACGACGGCTACACCTTC.

CDR3 protein: CASSGGYNEKLFF. The CDR3 nucleotides read TGTGCCAGCAGTGGAGGGTATAATGAAAAACTGTTTTTT. The chain carries TRBV27 and TRBJ1-4; D is uncertain. This CDR3 spans 13 amino acids. Trimming removed 5 bases at V and 4 bases at J, with 8 bases between. Germline V CDR1 and CDR2: MNHEY, SMNVEV (reference sequence).

V and J are TRBV7-2 and TRBJ2-7; tentative D call: TRBD2 (6 bases). V was clipped by 1 base and J by 2 bases, with 6 bases between them. This CDR3 contains 13 residues. CDR1 and CDR2 from the germline V gene are SGHTA and FQGNSA. CDR3 in DNA: TGTGCCAGCAGCTTAGGGAGGGCCTACGAGCAGTACTTC. It codes for CASSLGRAYEQYF.

This clone was seen once. The chain employs TRBV4-1 and TRBJ1-1, with D uncertain. V lost 4 bases and J 1 base, leaving 13 bases between the germline ends. There are 15 residues in the CDR3. Germline CDR1 and CDR2: MGHRA and YSYEKL. The CDR3 sequence: CASSPRFPPNTEAFF. The CDR3 region has the DNA TGCGCCAGCAGCCCGCGGTTTCCCCCGAACACTGAAGCTTTCTTT.

The chain carries TRBV30 and TRBJ2-7, with D unresolved. The V and J ends lost 0 bases and 1 base respectively, with 4 bases between them. CDR3 size: 12 residues. The germline V gene encodes CDR1 GTSNPN and CDR2 SVGIG (reference sequence). In DNA form, the CDR3 reads TGTGCCTGGAGTGTATCTTCCTACGAGCAGTACTTC. It yields the protein CAWSVSSYEQYF.

The chain links TRBV5-1 to TRBJ1-4; a weak D match, TRBD1 (5 bases). Germline CDR1 and CDR2: SGHRS and YFSETQ. The length of the CDR3 is 15 residues. V lost 0 bases, J lost 0 bases, and 6 bases lay in between. CDR3 sequence: CASSLAGTTNEKLFF. In nucleotides, the CDR3 is TGCGCCAGCAGCTTGGCAGGGACAACTAATGAAAAACTGTTTTTT. Based on the CDR3 plus reference TRBV5-1 and TRBJ1-4, the full variable domain is KAGVTQTPRYLIKTRGQQVTLSCSPISGHRSVSWYQQTPGQGLQFLFEYFSETQRNKGNFPGRFSGRQFSNSRSEMNVSTLELGDSALYLCASSLAGTTNEKLFFGSGTQLSVL.

The rearrangement uses TRBV10-3 and TRBJ2-7, with a possible D match to TRBD1 (6 bases). Germline values: CDR1 ENHRY, CDR2 SYGVKD. This CDR3 has 14 residues. V was trimmed by 5 bases and J by 0 bases, leaving 11 bases between them. The CDR3 coding sequence is TGTGCCATCAGTCCCGGGACAAACTCCTACGAGCAGTACTTC. Amino acid sequence: CAISPGTNSYEQYF.

The chain recombines TRBV5-1 with TRBJ1-2; no definite D call. The CDR3 contains 14 residues. V lost 4 bases, J lost 8 bases, and 18 bases lay in between. Germline values: CDR1 SGHRS, CDR2 YFSETQ. The CDR3 protein is CASSVSTLAGGYTF. The DNA of the CDR3 is TGCGCCAGCAGCGTGTCGACCCTGGCCGGGGGCTACACCTTC.

The CDR3 sequence: CASSSRQGETEAFF. CDR3 DNA: TGCGCCAGCAGCTCTCGACAGGGCGAAACTGAAGCTTTCTTT. The chain recombines TRBV5-1 with TRBJ1-1; 7 nucleotides match TRBD1. Germline trimming cut 3 bases from V and 5 bases from J; bases unmatched to any gene: 7. The CDR3 has 14 amino acids. Germline V lookup: CDR1 SGHRS, CDR2 YFSETQ.

This chain links TRBV23-1 with TRBJ1-1, with 9 bases fitting TRBD1. TRBV23-1 is classed as an ORF, of uncertain function. CDR3 length: 17 amino acids. J lost 5 bases, V lost 3 bases, and 13 bases had no gene match. The CDR3, as DNA: TGCGCCAGCAGTCAGAAATCGCCTTGGACAGGGGATACTGAAGCTTTCTTT. Translating gives CASSQKSPWTGDTEAFF.

This chain connects TRBV28 to TRBJ2-2; 7 bases are a match to TRBD1. The CDR3 loop spans 14 amino acids. The germline gives CDR1 MDHEN, CDR2 SYDVKM. V trimming: 3 bases; J trimming: 7 bases; junction bases outside the gene matches: 5. In DNA, the CDR3 is TGTGCCAGCAGTTTTCCCGACAGGGTCGGGGAGCTGTTTTTT. It yields the protein CASSFPDRVGELFF.

In its sample, this clone was seen a few times. The chain combines TRBV11-2 with TRBJ1-4; possibly TRBD1 for D (6 bases). V was clipped by 2 bases and J by 7 bases, with 11 bases between them. The germline V gene has CDR1 SGHAT and CDR2 FQNNGV. The CDR3 contains 14 residues. The CDR3 spells CASSLRQGPEKLFF. The CDR3 DNA follows: TGTGCCAGCAGCTTAAGGCAGGGGCCTGAAAAACTGTTTTTT.

V is TRBV9 and J is TRBJ2-1; 13 bases fit TRBD2. Germline lookup yields CDR1 SGDLS and CDR2 YYNGEE. This CDR3 has 15 residues. Trimming at V came to 4 bases and at J to 9 bases, leaving 7 bases not matched to a gene. The CDR3 sequence: CASSSRLAGGSEQFF. Here the CDR3 DNA reads TGTGCCAGCAGCTCCCGACTAGCGGGGGGAAGTGAGCAGTTCTTC.

The chain uses TRBV6-2 or TRBV6-3 and TRBJ2-3, with D maybe TRBD2 (7 bases). Germline V CDR1 and CDR2: MNHEY, SVGEGT. The CDR3 is made up of 16 amino acids. V was shortened by 4 bases and J by 2 bases, with 16 bases between the two germline ends. Here the CDR3 DNA reads TGTGCCAGCAGTTTGGGGGGGGCCCCCGCCACAGATACGCAGTATTTT. It codes for CASSLGGAPATDTQYF.

This clone appeared a few times. V gene TRBV3-1 (or the pseudogene TRBV3-2) combines with J gene TRBJ1-5; the D gene is possibly TRBD1 (6 bases). V dropped 2 bases and J dropped 3 bases, with 11 bases sitting between them. The germline V gene has CDR1 LGHDT and CDR2 YNNKEL (reference sequence). The CDR3 extends over 15 amino acids. CDR3 bases: TGTGCCAGCAGCCAATCCGGACAGTACAATCAGCCCCAGCATTTT. Protein product: CASSQSGQYNQPQHF.

The chain employs TRBV28 and TRBJ1-5; a possible D gene is TRBD1 (5 bases). Germline V lookup: CDR1 MDHEN, CDR2 SYDVKM. The V gene lost 4 bases and the J gene lost 11 bases, with 12 bases spanning the gap. The CDR3 extends over 12 amino acids. CDR3: CASSSPREAQHF. CDR3 in DNA: TGTGCCAGCAGTTCTCCCAGGGAGGCCCAGCATTTT. Full variable domain (remainder filled in from reference TRBV28 and TRBJ1-5): DVKVTQSSRYLVKRTGEKVFLECVQDMDHENMFWYRQDPGLGLRLIYFSYDVKMKEKGDIPEGYSVSREKKERFSLILESASTNQTSMYLCASSSPREAQHFGDGTRLSIL.

This chain uses TRBV7-2 with TRBJ2-2; the D gene is possibly TRBD1 (5 bases). This CDR3 has 13 residues. V lost 8 bases and J 4 bases, leaving 11 bases between the germline ends. Germline-derived CDR1 and CDR2 are SGHTA and FQGNSA. CDR3 loop: CASLLQGTGELFF. The DNA of the CDR3 is TGTGCCAGCCTACTCCAGGGCACCGGGGAGCTGTTTTTT. Using reference TRBV7-2 and TRBJ2-2 for the parts outside the CDR3, the full variable domain is GAGVSQSPSNKVTEKGKDVELRCDPISGHTALYWYRQSLGQGLEFLIYFQGNSAPDKSGLPSDRFSAERTGGSVSTLTIQRTQQEDSAVYLCASLLQGTGELFFGEGSRLTVL.

The chain uses TRBV6-5 and TRBJ2-7, with a weak D call TRBD1 (7 bases). This CDR3 has 14 residues. The V end was cut by 8 bases, the J end by 7 bases, with 21 bases between. CDR1 MNHEY and CDR2 SVGAGI come from the germline V gene. This CDR3 reads CASGGGRVGGEQYF. The CDR3 DNA follows: TGTGCCAGCGGAGGGGGCAGGGTCGGAGGGGAGCAGTACTTC.

The chain has TRBV9 and TRBJ2-5; tentative D call: TRBD1 (5 bases). Between the trimmed V and J ends, which lost 0 bases and 6 bases, there was a span of 9 bases. CDR1 is SGDLS and CDR2 is YYNGEE in the germline V gene. CDR3 length: 13 amino acids. This CDR3 reads CASSVAGSKTQYF. The CDR3 bases are TGTGCCAGCAGCGTAGCAGGGTCCAAGACCCAGTACTTC.

The chain uses TRBV25-1 and TRBJ1-6; a possible D gene is TRBD1 (5 bases). The CDR3 is 12 residues long. CDR1 is MGHDK and CDR2 is SYGVNS in the germline V gene. V was pared by 4 bases and J by 13 bases, with 11 bases between. Here the CDR3 reads CASSASSGPLHF. As DNA, the CDR3 is TGTGCCAGCAGTGCATCATCAGGGCCCCTCCACTTT.